The entry that follows covers one TCR beta chain sequence. Antigen specificity is unknown. The data derive from a study of cytomegalovirus exposure and HLA in healthy donors. Broader study findings: Rarity characterized most TCR sequences, yet some public TCRs appeared in many donors.

CDR1 is SGHNT, CDR2 YYREEE, per germline (reference sequence). V lost 4 bases, J lost 5 bases, and 17 bases stayed unmatched. The CDR3 extends over 17 amino acids. Some clones are missing from TCRdb's copy, which holds only in-frame ones; the method was immunoSEQ multiplex PCR. The table shows roughly 300,000 clones, with roughly 90% occurring only once. This receptor was identified in a woman aged 18-29 years in good health and CMV-seronegative. Sequencing was done on a sample of PBMCs. The V and J genes are TRBV5-4 and TRBJ1-2; 7 bases agree with TRBD1. The CDR3 nucleotides read TGTGCCAGCAGCGTTGACAGGGCGGAGTGGGTCTTATATGGCTACACCTTC. It encodes CASSVDRAEWVLYGYTF.